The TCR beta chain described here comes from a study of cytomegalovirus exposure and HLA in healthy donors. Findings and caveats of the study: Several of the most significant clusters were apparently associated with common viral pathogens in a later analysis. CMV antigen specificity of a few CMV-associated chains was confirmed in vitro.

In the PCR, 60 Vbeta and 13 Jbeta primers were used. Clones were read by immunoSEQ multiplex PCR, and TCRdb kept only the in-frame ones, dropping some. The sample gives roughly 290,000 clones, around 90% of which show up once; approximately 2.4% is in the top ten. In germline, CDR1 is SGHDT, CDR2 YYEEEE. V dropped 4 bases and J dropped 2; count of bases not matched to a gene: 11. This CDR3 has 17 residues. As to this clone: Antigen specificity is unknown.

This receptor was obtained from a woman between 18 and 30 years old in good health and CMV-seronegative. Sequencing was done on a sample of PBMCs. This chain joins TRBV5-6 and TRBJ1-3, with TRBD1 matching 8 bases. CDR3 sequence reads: CASSAGTGKSAGNTIYF. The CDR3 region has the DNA TGTGCCAGCAGCGCCGGGACAGGTAAAAGCGCTGGAAACACCATATATTTT. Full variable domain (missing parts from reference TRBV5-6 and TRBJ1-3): DAGVTQSPTHLIKTRGQQVTLRCSPKSGHDTVSWYQQALGQGPQFIFQYYEEEERQRGNFPDRFSGHQFPNYSSELNVNALLLGDSALYLCASSAGTGKSAGNTIYFGEGSWLTVV.